This TCR beta chain was captured by sequencing in a study of cytomegalovirus exposure and HLA in healthy donors. The V gene lost 0 bases and the J gene lost 3 bases, with 4 bases spanning the gap. The CDR3 extends over 13 amino acids. The germline V gene encodes CDR1 SGHVS and CDR2 FNYEAQ. Amplification used 60 Vbeta primers and 13 Jbeta primers. Profiling relied on immunoSEQ multiplex PCR, and the TCRdb table lists in-frame clones only, not all of them. Of under 200,000 clones in the sample, almost 80% were seen once. This receptor was identified in a man aged 25-45 years in good health and CMV-seronegative. Sequencing was performed on PBMCs. The chain is built from TRBV7-6 and TRBJ2-3; D call uncertain. The CDR3 DNA follows: TGTGCCAGCAGCTTAGCGGAGACAGATACGCAGTATTTT. This codes for CASSLAETDTQYF.